This T cell receptor (beta chain) was identified in a study of cytomegalovirus exposure and HLA in healthy donors. General study points: Trimming of TCR beta V- and J-genes showed a link, identified in a later analysis, to a missense DCLRE1C variant. Excluded were some V segments that proved indistinguishable, including TRBV6-2 and TRBV6-3. What TCR beta sequences reportedly achieved was accurate prediction of HLA-A and HLA-B alleles in most subjects.

Donors counted as nominally healthy when sampled, yet unrecorded immune exposures were likely. The primer mix had 60 Vbeta and 13 Jbeta primers. TCRdb's copy holds only in-frame clones and misses some; the assay was immunoSEQ multiplex PCR. The sample data list some 140,000 clones. V gave up 3 bases and J gave up 3 bases; unmatched junction bases: 4. The germline V gene has CDR1 MRHNA and CDR2 SNTAGT. CDR3 length equals 15 residues. About this clone: Its target is not known.

The TCR was taken from a woman aged 40 to 55 in good health and CMV-seronegative. The source material was PBMCs. The chain employs TRBV6-4 and TRBJ2-1; the match to TRBD2 covers 8 bases. DNA of the CDR3: TGTGCCAGCAGTGATTCCGGGGGGGGCTACAATGAGCAGTTCTTC. Its translation: CASSDSGGGYNEQFF.